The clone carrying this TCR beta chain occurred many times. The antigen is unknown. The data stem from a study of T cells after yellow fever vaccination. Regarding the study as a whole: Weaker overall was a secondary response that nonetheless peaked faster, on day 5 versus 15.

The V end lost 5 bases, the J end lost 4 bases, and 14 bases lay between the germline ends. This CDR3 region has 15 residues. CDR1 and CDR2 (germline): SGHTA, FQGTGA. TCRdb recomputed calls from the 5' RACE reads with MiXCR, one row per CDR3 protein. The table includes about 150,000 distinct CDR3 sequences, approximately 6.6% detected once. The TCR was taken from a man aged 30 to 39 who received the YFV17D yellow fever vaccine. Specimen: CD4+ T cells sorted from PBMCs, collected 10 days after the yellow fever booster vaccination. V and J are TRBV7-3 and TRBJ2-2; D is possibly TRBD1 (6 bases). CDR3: CASSPTGPGTGELFF. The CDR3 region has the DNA TGTGCCAGCAGCCCTACAGGGCCGGGCACCGGGGAGCTGTTTTTT.